What follows describes a single T cell receptor beta chain. CDR3 length equals 15 residues. V dropped 6 bases and J dropped 2; count of bases not matched to a gene: 9. The V gene's germline CDR1 is MNHNY and CDR2 SVGAGI (reference sequence). This sample stems from a study of blood T cell repertoires in COVID-19. Study-level background: In each case, the material was cDNA or gDNA derived from T cells, B-cell-depleted T cells, or PBMCs.

The data were produced by immunoSEQ multiplex PCR, yet TCRdb's version contains in-frame clones alone and is incomplete. The sample has a few hundred thousand clones, 89% seen once. This chain joins TRBV6-6 and TRBJ2-5; TRBD1 matches at 7 bases. The source of this sequence is a woman between 40 and 50 years old who had recovered from COVID-19. Sequencing was done on a sample of PBMCs or T cells enriched from blood (not recorded which). The DNA for the CDR3 is TGTGCCAGCAGCCCGGGACAGTTTTTTCAAGAGACCCAGTACTTC. Translation gives CASSPGQFFQETQYF.